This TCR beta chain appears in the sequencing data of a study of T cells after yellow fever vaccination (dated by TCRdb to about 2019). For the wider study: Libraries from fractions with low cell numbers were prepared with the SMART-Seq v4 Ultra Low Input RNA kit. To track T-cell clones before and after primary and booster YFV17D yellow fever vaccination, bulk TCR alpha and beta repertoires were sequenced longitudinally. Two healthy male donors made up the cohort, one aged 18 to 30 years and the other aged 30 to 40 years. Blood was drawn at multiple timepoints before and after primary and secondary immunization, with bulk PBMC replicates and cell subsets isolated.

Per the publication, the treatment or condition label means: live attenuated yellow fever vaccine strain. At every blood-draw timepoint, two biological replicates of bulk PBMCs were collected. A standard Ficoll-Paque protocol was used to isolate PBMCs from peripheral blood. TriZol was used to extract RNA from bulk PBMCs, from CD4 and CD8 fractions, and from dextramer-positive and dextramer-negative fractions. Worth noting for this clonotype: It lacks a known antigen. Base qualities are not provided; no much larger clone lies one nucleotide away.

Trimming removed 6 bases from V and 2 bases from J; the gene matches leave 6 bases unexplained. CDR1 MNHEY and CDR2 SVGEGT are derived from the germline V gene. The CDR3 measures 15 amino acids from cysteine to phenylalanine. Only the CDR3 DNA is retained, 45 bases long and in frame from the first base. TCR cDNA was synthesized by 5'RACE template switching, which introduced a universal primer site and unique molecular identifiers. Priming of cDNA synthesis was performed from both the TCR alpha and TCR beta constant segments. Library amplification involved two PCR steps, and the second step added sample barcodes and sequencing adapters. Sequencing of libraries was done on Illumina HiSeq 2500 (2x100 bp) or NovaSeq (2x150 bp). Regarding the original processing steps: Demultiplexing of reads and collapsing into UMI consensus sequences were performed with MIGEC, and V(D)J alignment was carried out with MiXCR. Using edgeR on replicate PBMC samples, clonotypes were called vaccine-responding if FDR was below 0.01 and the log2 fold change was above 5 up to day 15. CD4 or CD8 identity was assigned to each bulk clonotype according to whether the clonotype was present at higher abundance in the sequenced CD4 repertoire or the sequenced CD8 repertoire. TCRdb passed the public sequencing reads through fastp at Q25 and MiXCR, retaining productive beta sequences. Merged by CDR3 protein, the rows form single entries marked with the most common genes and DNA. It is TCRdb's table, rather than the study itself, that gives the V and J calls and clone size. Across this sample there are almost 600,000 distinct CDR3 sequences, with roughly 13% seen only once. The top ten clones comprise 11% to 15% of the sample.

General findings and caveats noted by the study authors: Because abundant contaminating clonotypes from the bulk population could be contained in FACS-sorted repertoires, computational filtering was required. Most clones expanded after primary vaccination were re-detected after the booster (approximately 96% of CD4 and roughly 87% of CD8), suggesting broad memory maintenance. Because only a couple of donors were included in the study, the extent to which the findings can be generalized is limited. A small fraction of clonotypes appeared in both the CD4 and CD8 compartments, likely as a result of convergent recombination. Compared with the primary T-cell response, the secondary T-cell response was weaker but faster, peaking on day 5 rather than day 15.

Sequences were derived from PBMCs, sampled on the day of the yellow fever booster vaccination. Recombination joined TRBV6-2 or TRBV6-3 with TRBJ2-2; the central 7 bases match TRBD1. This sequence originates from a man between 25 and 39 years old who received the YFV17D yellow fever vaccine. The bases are TGTGCCAGCAGACCGGACAGGCTCAACACCGGGGAGCTGTTTTTT. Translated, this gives CASRPDRLNTGELFF.